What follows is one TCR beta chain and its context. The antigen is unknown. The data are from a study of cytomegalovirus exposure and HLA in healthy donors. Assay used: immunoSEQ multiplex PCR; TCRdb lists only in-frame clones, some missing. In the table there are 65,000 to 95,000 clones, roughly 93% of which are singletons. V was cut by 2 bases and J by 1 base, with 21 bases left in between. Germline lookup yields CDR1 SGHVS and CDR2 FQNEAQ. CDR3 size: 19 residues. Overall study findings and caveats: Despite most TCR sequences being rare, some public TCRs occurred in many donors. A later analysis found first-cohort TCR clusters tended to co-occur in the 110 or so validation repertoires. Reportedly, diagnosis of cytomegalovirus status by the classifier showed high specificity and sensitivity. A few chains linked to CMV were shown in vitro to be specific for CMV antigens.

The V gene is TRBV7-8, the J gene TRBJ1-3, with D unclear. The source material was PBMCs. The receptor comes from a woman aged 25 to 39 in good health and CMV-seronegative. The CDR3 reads CASSLFGKAAQTSGNTIYF. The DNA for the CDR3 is TGTGCCAGCAGCTTATTCGGGAAGGCGGCCCAGACTTCTGGAAACACCATATATTTT.